These 29 T cell receptor beta chains were sequenced from one sample in a study of CD8+ T cells in alopecia areata. RNA, once extracted, was reverse transcribed into cDNA for use as the sequencing template. Profiled with immunoSEQ multiplex PCR; TCRdb holds only in-frame clones, not every one. The sample shows 200,000 to 300,000 clones, none of them appearing just once. Combined cutaneous lymph node cells underwent sorting by CD4, CD8alpha, NKG2D, NKG2ACE and additional markers. Sequences were obtained from CD4+ T cells sorted from a lymph node. Receptor source: a C3H/HeJ mouse with alopecia areata. The mice in this strain carry MHC haplotype H2-k.

This clone was observed a handful of times. Gene and germline names: mouse. The CDR3 goes on 4 residues after the read ends, and that part is filled in from the germline J gene. This specimen includes other DNA sequences encoding the same CDR3. The gene calls are TRBV5 and TRBJ2-7, with D maybe TRBD1 (5 bases). Germline loops: CDR1 LGHNA, CDR2 YNLKQL (reference sequence). Trimming stripped 4 bases from V and 0 bases from J, with 10 bases between. The CDR3 is 14 amino acids. The part of the CDR3 DNA that was read is TGTGCCAGCAGCCCGGAGGGGAGCTCCTAT. Its translation: CASSPEGSSY. The entire CDR3 protein is CASSPEGSSYEQYF.

Note on this clone: The genes and germline here are from mouse. The CDR3 end falls 4 residues outside the read, so it is completed with the germline J gene. The chain has TRBV19 and TRBJ2-1; 14 bases fit TRBD2. Germline lookup yields CDR1 FNHDT and CDR2 SITEND (reference sequence). The CDR3 is 14 residues long. The CDR3 bases that were read are TGTGCCAGCAGGGGACTGGGGGGGCGCACT. It is translated as CASRGLGGRT. From start to end, the CDR3 is CASRGLGGRTEQFF.

Remarks on this clone: Here the gene names and germline are mouse. The observed sequence ends 4 residues before the CDR3 terminus, with the missing tail filled in from the germline J gene. The sample holds other DNA sequences that translate to the same CDR3. V usage is TRBV13-3 and J usage is TRBJ1-1, with TRBD1 as a possible D gene (5 bases). Trimming took off 4 bases at V and 1 base at J, with 8 bases between the two ends. Germline loops: CDR1 NNHDY, CDR2 SYVADS. The length of the CDR3 is 13 residues. CDR3 region: CASSPTGNTEVFF. The sequenced part of the CDR3 DNA is TGTGCCAGCAGTCCTACAGGAAACACA.

In its sample, this clone was seen a few times. A read error may explain this, as a much larger clone is one base away. Here the gene names and germline are mouse. From the germline J gene comes the end of the CDR3, since the read stops 4 residues before it. V is TRBV13-3 and J is TRBJ2-3, with a tentative D call TRBD1 (6 bases). The V and J ends lost 4 bases and 0 bases respectively, with 12 bases between them. The germline CDR1 and CDR2 sequences are NNHDY and SYVADS. The CDR3 loop spans 15 amino acids. CDR3 sequence reads: CASSPGTPSAETLYF. CDR3 bases read: TGTGCCAGCAGTCCCGGGACACCTAGTGCAGAA.

To note about this clone: Gene names and germline refer to mouse. Read sequence stops 4 residues before the CDR3 end, and the germline J gene provides the missing end. The chain uses TRBV3 and TRBJ2-3, with TRBD1 matching 8 bases. CDR1 SNHLY and CDR2 FYNGKV come from the germline V gene (reference sequence). Unmatched junction bases numbered 7, after V lost 2 bases and J lost 3 bases. The CDR3 is 16 amino acids. The sequenced CDR3 bases are TGTGCCAGCAGCTTATTCCACGACAGGGGCGCAGAA. Amino acids: CASSLFHDRGAE. The full CDR3 reads CASSLFHDRGAETLYF.

This clone has more than one count but fewer than ten. Gene names denote mouse genes. The read ends 4 residues shy of where the CDR3 ends; the end is completed using the germline J gene. The chain recombines TRBV5 with TRBJ2-1; possibly TRBD2 for D (5 bases). Germline values: CDR1 LGHNA, CDR2 YNLKQL (reference sequence). The CDR3 runs 13 residues. The ends were cut back, 1 base at V and 6 bases at J, with 7 bases in the middle. The sequenced part of the CDR3 DNA is TGTGCCAGCAGCCAAGTTACTGGTGCT. This encodes CASSQVTGA. In full, the CDR3 reads CASSQVTGAEQFF.

This clone was observed a few times. Mouse germline and gene names are used. The CDR3 is cut off 4 residues early in the read; its end comes from the germline J gene. The genes are TRBV13-1 and TRBJ2-1; 8 nucleotides align to TRBD1. The CDR3 is 11 residues long. The germline CDR1 and CDR2 sequences are NSHNY and SYGAGN. The CDR3 sequence is CASTGGAEQFF. CDR3 DNA (partial): TGTGCCAGCACAGGGGGCGCT.

To note about this clone: The gene names given are mouse names. Read data end 4 residues before the CDR3 end; the end is taken from the germline J gene. The rearrangement links TRBV5 to TRBJ2-5; 10 bases line up with TRBD2. Per the germline V gene, CDR1 is LGHNA and CDR2 is YNLKQL (reference sequence). The CDR3 consists of 15 residues. CDR3 amino acids: CASSLWGGAEDTQYF. CDR3 DNA, as far as it was read: TGTGCCAGCAGCCTCTGGGGGGGCGCCGAGGAC.

This clone was seen a few times. Mouse gene names and germline throughout. The read ends 4 residues early relative to the CDR3; the germline J gene fills the gap. The chain links TRBV13-1 to TRBJ1-2, with TRBD1 matching 7 bases. Germline-derived CDR1 and CDR2 are NSHNY and SYGAGN. With 0 bases clipped from V and 1 base from J, the junction kept 3 bases outside the gene matches. The CDR3 runs to 15 residues. CDR3 DNA, as far as it was read: TGTGCCAGCAGTGATGAAGGGGGCCAAAACTCC. Protein: CASSDEGGQNS. In full, the CDR3 reads CASSDEGGQNSDYTF.

Only a few counts were recorded for this clone. The listed genes are named as in mouse. Sequencing ends 4 residues short of the CDR3 end; the germline J gene provides the rest. The chain carries TRBV13-1 and TRBJ2-3; D ambiguous. With 2 bases removed from V and 0 bases from J, the gap between germline ends came to 10 bases. This CDR3 spans 15 amino acids. Germline CDR1 is NSHNY and CDR2 is SYGAGN. The sequenced part of the CDR3 DNA is TGTGCCAGCAGTGAGCAGACACCTAGTGCAGAA. Amino acid sequence: CASSEQTPSAE. The CDR3 in full is CASSEQTPSAETLYF.

This clone has a handful of counts. Germline and genes here are mouse. Coverage ceases 4 residues before the CDR3 finishes, and the germline J gene fills in the end. This chain connects TRBV3 to TRBJ2-1, with 8 bases matching TRBD2. After removal of 0 bases from V and 0 bases from J, the junction contained 1 base not matched to a gene. Germline V CDR1 and CDR2: SNHLY, FYNGKV (reference sequence). The CDR3 is 16 residues long. The CDR3 bases that were read are TGTGCCAGCAGCTTAGCTGGGGGGGATAACTATGCT. It encodes CASSLAGGDNYA. The full-length CDR3 reads as CASSLAGGDNYAEQFF. The complete variable domain, with remaining parts taken from reference TRBV3 and TRBJ2-1, reads GPKVLQIPSHQIIDMGQMVTLNCDPVSNHLYFYWYKQILGQQMEFLVNFYNGKVMEKSKLFKDQFSVERPDGSYFTLKIQPTALEDSAVYFCASSLAGGDNYAEQFFGPGTRLTVL.

This clone was found a few times. Genes and germline come from the mouse. The read falls 4 residues short of the CDR3 end, and the missing part is taken from the germline J gene. The chain carries TRBV13-3 and TRBJ1-1; 8 nucleotides agree with TRBD1. Germline lookup yields CDR1 NNHDY and CDR2 SYVADS. The CDR3 runs to 15 residues. The ends lost 5 bases at V and 2 bases at J; junction bases unmatched: 8. The sequenced part of the CDR3 DNA is TGTGCCAGCAGGCTGGGACAGGCAGGCAACACA. Its translation: CASRLGQAGNT. The full CDR3 reads CASRLGQAGNTEVFF.

Of note for this clone: Genes and germline are mouse. The CDR3 end lies 4 residues beyond the end of the read and is filled in from the germline J gene. V is TRBV13-2 and J is TRBJ2-2; perhaps TRBD1 as D (6 bases). V dropped 0 bases and J dropped 1 base, with 10 bases sitting between them. The germline V gene has CDR1 NNHNN and CDR2 SYGAGS (reference sequence). This CDR3 contains 16 residues. The sequenced CDR3 bases are TGTGCCAGCGGTGATGCAGGGGCCAAAAACACCGGG. It encodes CASGDAGAKNTG. The entire CDR3 sequence reads CASGDAGAKNTGQLYF.

This clone turned up a few times. Gene names are the mouse ones. Read data end 4 residues before the CDR3 end; the end is taken from the germline J gene. The same CDR3 is also encoded by other DNA sequences in this sample. This chain connects TRBV19 to TRBJ2-2; 7 positions match TRBD1. J lost 3 bases, V lost 2 bases, and 4 bases had no gene match. The CDR3 covers 15 residues. The V gene's germline CDR1 is FNHDT and CDR2 SITEND (reference sequence). The CDR3 region is CASSIGQGDTGQLYF. The covered CDR3 bases are TGTGCCAGCAGTATCGGCCAGGGGGACACCGGG.

The table lists this clone with many counts. These gene names are mouse names. The sequenced fragment ends 4 residues before the CDR3 boundary, so the rest is inferred from the germline J gene. The J gene is TRBJ1-2, the V gene TRBV13-1; D remains unclear. The CDR3 is made up of 12 amino acids. The V gene's germline CDR1 is NSHNY and CDR2 SYGAGN. The V gene lost 4 bases and the J gene lost 2 bases, with 6 bases spanning the gap. The CDR3: CASSQVNSDYTF. The sequenced part of the CDR3 DNA is TGTGCCAGCAGTCAGGTCAACTCC.

To note about this clone: Each gene name is a mouse one. The read ends 4 residues shy of where the CDR3 ends; the end is completed using the germline J gene. The J gene is TRBJ2-1, the V gene TRBV13-3; 10 positions match TRBD2. The CDR3 totals 14 residues. The germline CDR1 and CDR2 sequences are NNHDY and SYVADS. This CDR3 reads CASSDDWGEAEQFF. CDR3 bases read: TGTGCCAGCAGTGACGACTGGGGGGAGGCT.

This clone was detected a few times. Gene names and germline match the mouse. The sequence runs out 4 residues before the end of the CDR3; the remainder is reconstructed from the germline J gene. The V gene is TRBV17, the J gene TRBJ2-5, with D possibly being TRBD1 (6 bases). V lost 2 bases and J lost 2, with 11 bases in between. This CDR3 has 15 amino acids. The germline V gene encodes CDR1 MNHDT and CDR2 YYDKIL. CDR3 DNA (partial): TGTGCTAGCAGTAGACAGGGAGGGGGCCAAGAC. It is translated as CASSRQGGGQD. The whole CDR3 reads CASSRQGGGQDTQYF.

Remarks on this clone: Germline and genes: mouse. Read sequence stops 4 residues before the CDR3 end, and the germline J gene provides the missing end. J is TRBJ1-1 and V is TRBV13-3; TRBD1 aligns across 7 bases. CDR3 length: 15 residues. From germline, CDR1 is NNHDY and CDR2 SYVADS. V lost 0 bases and J lost 4; bases outside the gene matches: 6. The sequenced CDR3 bases are TGTGCCAGCAGTGATGAGGTAGCAGGGGGCACA. It yields the protein CASSDEVAGGT. The complete CDR3 sequence is CASSDEVAGGTEVFF.

A remark on this clone: Genes here carry mouse names. Read sequence stops 4 residues before the CDR3 end, and the germline J gene provides the missing end. Other DNA sequences in this specimen translate into the identical CDR3. The chain joins TRBV5 to TRBJ2-2; D may be TRBD2 (6 bases). Germline-derived CDR1 and CDR2 are LGHNA and YNLKQL (reference sequence). The CDR3 runs 15 residues. V lost 1 base and J 1 base, leaving 7 bases between the germline ends. CDR3 sequence: CASSQVLGNTGQLYF. CDR3 bases read: TGTGCCAGCAGCCAAGTACTGGGAAACACCGGG.

A few counts support this clone. Gene names denote mouse genes. The read gets to within 4 residues of the CDR3 end, and the germline J gene fills in the rest. Other DNA sequences of this sample code for an identical CDR3. The V gene is TRBV19, the J gene TRBJ2-1; 8 bases line up with TRBD2. The CDR3 runs to 13 residues. Germline-derived CDR1 and CDR2 are FNHDT and SITEND (reference sequence). The DNA read from the CDR3 is TGTGCCAGCAGTATGGGGGGGCTGGCT. Amino acids: CASSMGGLA. The full CDR3 sequence reads CASSMGGLAEQFF.

About this clone: Gene names denote mouse genes. The read halts 4 residues ahead of the CDR3 end, with the missing end drawn from the germline J gene. The sample has other DNA sequences that encode this CDR3 too. The chain joins TRBV31 to TRBJ2-3; 11 bases fit TRBD2. Losses at the gene ends were 3 bases for V and 1 base for J; bases not matched to a gene: 0. CDR3 length: 14 amino acids. Germline V gene sequence: CDR1 GKSSPN, CDR2 SITVG. The part of the CDR3 DNA that was read is TGTGCCTGGAGGGGACTGGGGGGTGCAGAA. It specifies CAWRGLGGAE. The whole CDR3 reads CAWRGLGGAETLYF. Supplemented by reference TRBV31 and TRBJ2-3, the full variable domain reads AQTIHQWPVAEIKAVGSPLSLGCTIKGKSSPNLYWYWQATGGTLQQLFYSITVGQVESVVQLNLSASRPKDDQFILSTEKLLLSHSGFYLCAWRGLGGAETLYFGSGTRLTVL.

This clone occurred a few times. Gene names denote mouse genes. The read ends 4 residues early relative to the CDR3; the germline J gene fills the gap. The same CDR3 also results from other DNA sequences found in this sample. J is TRBJ2-1 and V is TRBV13-3; D possibly corresponds to TRBD2 (6 bases). V gave up 3 bases and J gave up 0 bases, with 7 bases separating them. The CDR3 totals 14 residues. The V gene's germline CDR1 is NNHDY and CDR2 SYVADS. CDR3 DNA (partial): TGTGCCAGCAGTGCTGGGGTTAACTATGCT. Its protein is CASSAGVNYA. The complete CDR3 reads CASSAGVNYAEQFF.

This clone appeared a few times. Gene names denote mouse genes. Read data end 4 residues before the CDR3 end; the end is taken from the germline J gene. V gene TRBV13-1 combines with J gene TRBJ2-7; TRBD2 agrees at 13 bases. CDR1 is NSHNY and CDR2 is SYGAGN in the germline V gene. This CDR3 region has 14 residues. The chain's CDR3 is CASRDWGGANEQYF. Incomplete CDR3 DNA: TGTGCCAGCAGGGACTGGGGGGGCGCCAAT.

This clone was found a few times. The listed genes are named as in mouse. The read ends 4 residues before the CDR3 terminus; that terminus is restored from the germline J gene. The rearrangement links TRBV31 to TRBJ2-2; no firm D call. V was trimmed by 1 base and J by 4 bases, leaving 7 bases between them. Germline V gene sequence: CDR1 GKSSPN, CDR2 SITVG. The CDR3 spans 13 residues. CDR3 DNA, as far as it was read: TGTGCCTGGAGTCCGTCCCTCACCGGG. Amino acid sequence: CAWSPSLTG. The CDR3 in its entirety is CAWSPSLTGQLYF.

A remark on this clone: Gene names are mouse gene names. Coverage ceases 4 residues before the CDR3 finishes, and the germline J gene fills in the end. V is TRBV13-1 and J is TRBJ2-2; 10 bases agree with TRBD2. V was clipped by 4 bases and J by 3 bases; unmatched bases: 3. CDR1 NSHNY and CDR2 SYGAGN come from the germline V gene. The CDR3 extends over 15 amino acids. CDR3 DNA, as far as it was read: TGTGCCAGCAGTCAAGGACTGGGGGACACCGGG. Residues: CASSQGLGDTG. The whole CDR3 sequence is CASSQGLGDTGQLYF.

For this clone: The listed genes are named as in mouse. The read stops 4 residues short of the end of the CDR3; the missing end is completed from the germline J gene. The chain is built from TRBV13-1 and TRBJ1-1; D is ambiguous. The CDR3 has 12 residues. The V gene's germline CDR1 is NSHNY and CDR2 SYGAGN. V lost 5 bases, J lost 1 base, and 6 bases lay in between. The CDR3 bases that were read are TGTGCCAGCAGGAAAGGAAACACA. This translates into CASRKGNT. The full CDR3 reads CASRKGNTEVFF.

The sample holds many counts of this clone. Genes and germline are mouse. Other DNA sequences of this sample code for an identical CDR3. The CDR3 loop reads CASSPGTGEDTQYF. The CDR3 DNA, read in part, is TGTGCCAGCAGCCCCGGGACAGGGGAAGAC. This sequence joins TRBV14 and TRBJ2-5; TRBD1 aligns across 10 bases. The read is 4 residues too short to cover the CDR3 end, so that end is filled in from the germline J gene. Germline CDR1 reads SGHDT; CDR2 reads FRDEAV. The CDR3 is 14 amino acids.

In the case of this clone: The listed genes are named as in mouse. Partial CDR3 DNA: TGTGCCAGCAGTGCAGGGGGTAGCTATGCT. Its protein is CASSAGGSYA. The full CDR3 is CASSAGGSYAEQFF. The chain employs TRBV13-1 and TRBJ2-1; 7 bases are a match to TRBD1. From the germline J gene comes the end of the CDR3, since the read stops 4 residues before it. The V segment lost 3 bases and the J segment 3 bases; nucleotides outside the gene matches: 3. Per the germline V gene, CDR1 is NSHNY and CDR2 is SYGAGN. This CDR3 region has 14 residues.

A few counts support this clone. Genes and germline come from the mouse. The sequenced fragment ends 3 residues before the CDR3 boundary, so the rest is inferred from the germline J gene. The V and J genes are TRBV13-1 and TRBJ1-6; TRBD1 matches at 8 bases. TRBJ1-6 is an ORF, with its function uncertain. CDR3 length: 16 residues. The V gene's germline CDR1 is NSHNY and CDR2 SYGAGN. Germline trimming cut 0 bases from V and 7 bases from J; bases unmatched to any gene: 6. CDR3 sequence: CASSDVRQGSNSPLYF. The CDR3 bases that were read are TGTGCCAGCAGTGATGTGAGACAGGGGAGCAATTCGCCC.